This T cell receptor beta chain was observed in a study of T-cell reconstitution after alpha-beta-depleted transplantation in children. This clonotype showed up just a few times. Unique molecular identifiers were used in preparing the TCRbeta library. Using its own MiXCR run on the PCR reads, TCRdb lists one record per CDR3 protein. The sample lists about 610,000 distinct CDR3 sequences, roughly a tenth occurring once. This CDR3 has 13 amino acids. Germline V gives CDR1 SQVTM, CDR2 ANQGSEA. V trimming: 6 bases; J trimming: 3 bases; junction bases outside the gene matches: 4. V and J are TRBV29-1 and TRBJ1-4; TRBD1 agrees at 7 bases. Here the sequenced sample was PBMCs from the stem cell graft donor, taken from the stem cell graft. This receptor was obtained from a human donor who donated a stem cell graft to a child with acute myeloid leukemia. The CDR3 DNA reads as TGCAGCGTCCTCGACAGGGCTAATGAAAAACTGTTTTTT. Translation gives CSVLDRANEKLFF.